Shown below are 24 T cell receptor beta chains from a single sample sequenced in a study of blood T cell dynamics during melanoma immunotherapy. Some clones are missing from TCRdb's copy, which holds only in-frame ones; the method was immunoSEQ multiplex PCR. This repertoire shows about 6,300 clones, roughly 87% found once; its top ten account for 4.5% to 6%. Time point defined: week 3, after first cycle of checkpoint inhibitor. Sample: blood, taken from a patient treated with checkpoint blockade. Receptors originate from a human donor with melanoma.

The chain uses TRBV11-1 and TRBJ1-1; D call uncertain. The germline V and J ends were trimmed by 5 bases and 5 bases, with 9 bases remaining between them. Germline V gene data show CDR1 as SGHAT and CDR2 as FQDESV (reference sequence). The CDR3 is 12 amino acids. The CDR3 is CASSPGRTEAFF. CDR3 nucleotide sequence: TGTGCCAGCAGCCCTGGCAGGACTGAAGCTTTCTTT.

This rearrangement joins TRBV19 to TRBJ1-5, with TRBD1 as a possible D gene (5 bases). With 6 bases removed from V and 0 bases from J, the gap between germline ends came to 15 bases. The CDR3 contains 16 residues. Looked up from germline, CDR1 is LNHDA and CDR2 is SQIVND (reference sequence). The CDR3 protein is CASRRGGGYSNQPQHF. DNA of the CDR3: TGTGCCAGTAGAAGGGGAGGTGGTTATAGCAATCAGCCCCAGCATTTT.

DNA of the CDR3: TGCGCCAGCAGCTTGTCGGGAGATGGCTACACCTTC. It encodes CASSLSGDGYTF. This chain joins TRBV5-1 and TRBJ1-2, with D uncertain. The germline V gene has CDR1 SGHRS and CDR2 YFSETQ. This CDR3 has 12 amino acids. V shed 1 base and J shed 6 bases, with 7 bases lying between them.

This clone was counted once. The V call is TRBV7-9, the J call TRBJ2-7; 8 bases fit TRBD1. Germline loops: CDR1 SEHNR, CDR2 FQNEAQ (reference sequence). The trim removed 4 bases at V and 2 bases at J, leaving 16 bases unmatched. The CDR3 covers 18 residues. The CDR3 is CASSSNLLRGTGTYEQYF. The CDR3 DNA reads as TGTGCCAGCAGCTCTAACCTCCTGAGGGGGACAGGCACCTACGAGCAGTACTTC.

The rearrangement links TRBV5-1 to TRBJ2-3; D call uncertain. The CDR3 contains 16 residues. Per the germline V gene, CDR1 is SGHRS and CDR2 is YFSETQ. The V end was cut by 0 bases, the J end by 0 bases, with 11 bases between. As DNA, the CDR3 is TGCGCCAGCAGCTTGGGGGCCGCGCCTAGCACAGATACGCAGTATTTT. It translates to CASSLGAAPSTDTQYF.

The chain recombines TRBV18 with TRBJ2-3, with D perhaps being TRBD1 or TRBD2 (6 bases each). V dropped 2 bases and J dropped 7 bases, with 13 bases sitting between them. The CDR3 totals 14 residues. From germline, CDR1 is KGHSH and CDR2 LQKENI. CDR3 sequence (DNA): TGTGCCAGCTCACCAGGGGGCGGGACCTATACGCAGTATTTT. Translated: CASSPGGGTYTQYF.

The chain uses TRBV9 and TRBJ1-3; TRBD1 matches 8 bases. The CDR3 spans 15 residues. With 0 bases clipped from V and 4 bases from J, the junction kept 3 bases outside the gene matches. Germline V gene sequence: CDR1 SGDLS, CDR2 YYNGEE. CDR3: CASSVGRGLGNTIYF. The DNA for the CDR3 is TGTGCCAGCAGCGTAGGCAGGGGGCTCGGAAACACCATATATTTT.

The chain combines TRBV7-9 with TRBJ2-5, with a possible D match to TRBD1 (6 bases). The J call may be mistaken, given a closer DNA end match to TRBJ2-7. Germline values: CDR1 SEHNR, CDR2 FQNEAQ (reference sequence). The CDR3 is 15 residues long. The CDR3 DNA is TGTGCCAGCAGCTTAAGGGACATGAGCTCCTACGAGCAGTACTTC. It yields the protein CASSLRDMSSYEQYF.

The chain recombines TRBV6-6 with TRBJ2-5; 9 bases match TRBD1. This CDR3 has 15 amino acids. Per germline, CDR1 MNHNY and CDR2 SVGAGI (reference sequence). Unmatched junction bases numbered 6, after V lost 2 bases and J lost 5 bases. The DNA of the CDR3 is TGTGCCAGCAGTTACCAAACAGGGGGCCGGGAGACCCAGTACTTC. This codes for CASSYQTGGRETQYF.

This clone was seen once. The chain is built from TRBV5-1 and TRBJ2-5; the D gene is possibly TRBD2 (5 bases). With 3 bases removed from V and 2 bases from J, the gap between germline ends came to 11 bases. Germline values: CDR1 SGHRS, CDR2 YFSETQ. The CDR3 consists of 14 residues. CDR3 bases: TGCGCCAGCAGCTCCCCCCGACTACAAGAGACCCAGTACTTC. This codes for CASSSPRLQETQYF.

This clone turned up a few times. The J gene is TRBJ2-5, the V gene TRBV28, with 9 bases fitting TRBD1. The J segment lost 5 bases and the V segment lost 6 bases, leaving 13 bases of the junction unmatched. CDR3 length: 16 amino acids. Germline CDR1 reads MDHEN; CDR2 reads SYDVKM. The CDR3 here is CASSLALQGAGETQYF. DNA of the CDR3: TGTGCCAGCAGCTTGGCGTTACAGGGGGCTGGCGAGACCCAGTACTTC.

This rearrangement joins TRBV9 to TRBJ2-2; D remains ambiguous. Germline values: CDR1 SGDLS, CDR2 YYNGEE. V dropped 4 bases and J dropped 1 base, with 11 bases sitting between them. There are 15 residues in the CDR3. CDR3 bases: TGTGCCAGCAGCTCGAGGACGGGGAACACCGGGGAGCTGTTTTTT. The encoded protein is CASSSRTGNTGELFF.

The table lists this clone with a few counts. The rearrangement joins TRBV5-3 to TRBJ2-7; D is unresolved. TRBV5-3 is marked as an open reading frame, function uncertain. There are 12 residues in the CDR3. V lost 0 bases to trimming and J lost 2 bases, with 3 bases between them. CDR3 sequence (DNA): TGTGCCAGAAGCTTGGGGGCCTACGAGCAGTACTTC. Translating gives CARSLGAYEQYF.

This chain uses TRBV30 with TRBJ1-3; 7 nucleotides align to TRBD1. This CDR3 has 16 amino acids. CDR1 is GTSNPN, CDR2 SVGIG, per germline (reference sequence). J gave up 0 bases and V 7 bases, and 12 bases lay outside the gene matches. In DNA form, the CDR3 reads TGTGCCTTTGTAGCTGGGACAGATCTCTCTGGAAACACCATATATTTT. Translation gives CAFVAGTDLSGNTIYF.

The genes are TRBV9 and TRBJ2-7; 8 bases map to TRBD1. Trimming at V came to 0 bases and at J to 1 base, leaving 6 bases not matched to a gene. The CDR3 is made up of 16 amino acids. The germline CDR1 and CDR2 sequences are SGDLS and YYNGEE. The CDR3 nucleotides read TGTGCCAGCAGCGTAGGTCTAGGGACAGGATCCTACGAGCAGTACTTC. Translating it yields CASSVGLGTGSYEQYF.

The chain couples TRBV11-2 to TRBJ2-5; D is undetermined. Trimming shortened V by 1 base and J by 4 bases, and 13 bases separated the two germline ends. The CDR3 contains 15 residues. Germline V lookup: CDR1 SGHAT, CDR2 FQNNGV. Here the CDR3 DNA reads TGTGCCAGCAGCTTAGGCACAGTGGCCCCAGAGACCCAGTACTTC. Translated: CASSLGTVAPETQYF.

This rearrangement joins TRBV6-5 to TRBJ1-2, with a weak D call TRBD1 (6 bases). The CDR3 contains 13 residues. Germline lookup yields CDR1 MNHEY and CDR2 SVGAGI. V was trimmed by 2 bases and J by 7 bases, leaving 11 bases between them. The CDR3 DNA follows: TGTGCCAGCAGTTACCGTCCCAGGGGTGGCTACACCTTC. Residues: CASSYRPRGGYTF.

The V and J genes are TRBV2 and TRBJ2-3; a possible D gene is TRBD2 (6 bases). The ends were cut back, 4 bases at V and 2 bases at J, with 13 bases in the middle. Germline V lookup: CDR1 SNHLY, CDR2 FYNNEI. The length of the CDR3 is 15 residues. The CDR3 nucleotides read TGTGCCAGCAGTGGATTCGCGGGAATCACAGATACGCAGTATTTT. Translation gives CASSGFAGITDTQYF.

The gene calls are TRBV7-8 and TRBJ1-2, with D perhaps TRBD1 (6 bases). This CDR3 has 14 amino acids. The V end lost 4 bases, the J end lost 4 bases, and 13 bases lay between the germline ends. Germline V gives CDR1 SGHVS, CDR2 FQNEAQ. The CDR3 DNA sequence: TGTGCCAGCAGCTCACAGGGTTTTGGCTATGGCTACACCTTC. Amino acids: CASSSQGFGYGYTF. The whole variable domain, filled in from reference TRBV7-8 and TRBJ1-2, reads GAGVSQSPRYKVAKRGQDVALRCDPISGHVSLFWYQQALGQGPEFLTYFQNEAQLDKSGLPSDRFFAERPEGSVSTLKIQRTQQEDSAVYLCASSSQGFGYGYTFGSGTRLTVV.

The rearrangement joins TRBV23-1 to TRBJ1-5, with D uncertain. TRBV23-1 is identified as an open reading frame with a role that is uncertain. The germline V and J ends were trimmed by 0 bases and 5 bases, with 11 bases remaining between them. The CDR3 has 15 amino acids. CDR3 in amino acids: CASSQSIGSYQPQHF. In nucleotides, the CDR3 is TGCGCCAGCAGTCAATCGATCGGCAGCTATCAGCCCCAGCATTTT.

Here the CDR3 reads CASSLGAASNQPQHF. In DNA, the CDR3 is TGTGCCAGCAGCTTGGGGGCCGCGAGCAATCAGCCCCAGCATTTT. The rearrangement joins TRBV5-8 to TRBJ1-5; D not resolved. This CDR3 comprises 15 residues. The germline CDR1 and CDR2 sequences are SGHTS and YDEGEE. Trimming pared 0 bases from V and 1 base from J, leaving 8 bases between.

The CDR3 here is CASSGQSGNTIYF. The CDR3, as DNA: TGTGCCAGCAGTGGGCAGTCTGGAAACACCATATATTTT. The gene calls are TRBV6-1 and TRBJ1-3; D call uncertain. This CDR3 has 13 residues. V was cut by 4 bases and J by 1 base, with 5 bases left in between. Germline values: CDR1 MNHNS, CDR2 SASEGT.

V gene TRBV9 combines with J gene TRBJ1-2, with 11 bases that match TRBD1. The CDR3 is 14 residues long. The germline V gene encodes CDR1 SGDLS and CDR2 YYNGEE. Trimming cost V 4 bases and J 6 bases; bases outside gene matches: 5. In nucleotides, the CDR3 is TGTGCCAGCAGCATGGGACAGGGGGTGAATGGCTACACCTTC. As protein: CASSMGQGVNGYTF.

The CDR3 spells CATSREFYGYTF. The CDR3 bases are TGTGCCACCAGCAGAGAATTCTATGGCTACACCTTC. V usage is TRBV15 and J usage is TRBJ1-2; D unclear. Germline CDR1 LNHNV, CDR2 YYDKDF (reference sequence). CDR3 length equals 12 residues. V was pared by 0 bases and J by 4 bases, with 3 bases between. Together with reference TRBV15 and TRBJ1-2, the CDR3 gives the full variable domain: DAMVIQNPRYQVTQFGKPVTLSCSQTLNHNVMYWYQQKSSQAPKLLFHYYDKDFNNEADTPDNFQSRRPNTSFCFLDIRSPGLGDTAMYLCATSREFYGYTFGSGTRLTVV.